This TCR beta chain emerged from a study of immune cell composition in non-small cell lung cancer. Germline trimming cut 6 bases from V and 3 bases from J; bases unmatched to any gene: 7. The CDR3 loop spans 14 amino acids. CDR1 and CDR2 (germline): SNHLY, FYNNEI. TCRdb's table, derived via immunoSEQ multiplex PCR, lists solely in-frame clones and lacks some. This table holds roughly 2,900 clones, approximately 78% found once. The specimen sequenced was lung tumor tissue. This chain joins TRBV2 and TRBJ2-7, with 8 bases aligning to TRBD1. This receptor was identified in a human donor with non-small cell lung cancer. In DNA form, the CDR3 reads TGTGCCAGCAGGGGGGCAGGGGGCGGCTACGAGCAGTACTTC. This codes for CASRGAGGGYEQYF.